A selection of T cell receptor beta chains follows, all from one sample in a study of T cell responses to AZD1222 COVID-19 vaccine. Profiling relied on immunoSEQ multiplex PCR, and the TCRdb table lists in-frame clones only, not all of them. The sample includes roughly 120,000 clones, around 92% of them seen just once. Sequencing was performed on peripheral blood, taken 28 days after the second AZD1222 dose. These receptors were obtained from an adult who received the AZD1222 COVID-19 vaccine. Both conserved end residues are part of each CDR3. The order of the fields is D gene, clone size, J gene, V gene, CDR3 protein, CDR3 DNA. A D gene is named only where the DNA matches it firmly. The size of a clone is reported for some rows only, either as once, few or many, or as a class for expanded clones.

d_call: TRBD1
clone_size: NA
j_call: TRBJ2-4
v_call: TRBV18
cdr3_aa: CASIPGQGSNIQYF
cdr3_nt: TGTGCCAGCATCCCGGGACAGGGATCAAACATTCAGTACTTC

d_call: NA
clone_size: NA
j_call: TRBJ2-1
v_call: TRBV10-3
cdr3_aa: CASGQTNEQFF
cdr3_nt: TGTGCCAGTGGACAAACCAATGAGCAGTTCTTC

d_call: TRBD2
clone_size: NA
j_call: TRBJ2-7
v_call: TRBV11-2
cdr3_aa: CASSARTSGGAYEQYF
cdr3_nt: TGTGCCAGCAGCGCCCGGACTAGCGGGGGGGCGTACGAGCAGTACTTC

d_call: NA
clone_size: NA
j_call: TRBJ2-7
v_call: TRBV18
cdr3_aa: CASSASYEQYF
cdr3_nt: TGTGCCAGCTCAGCCTCCTACGAGCAGTACTTC

d_call: TRBD2
clone_size: NA
j_call: TRBJ2-7
v_call: TRBV7-7
cdr3_aa: CASSPGLDYEQYF
cdr3_nt: TGTGCTAGCAGCCCGGGACTAGACTACGAGCAGTACTTC

d_call: NA
clone_size: NA
j_call: TRBJ1-1
v_call: TRBV9
cdr3_aa: CASSPVSDPNTEAFF
cdr3_nt: TGTGCCAGCAGCCCGGTTTCGGACCCGAACACTGAAGCTTTCTTT

d_call: NA
clone_size: NA
j_call: TRBJ2-1
v_call: TRBV7-2
cdr3_aa: CASSWYFDEQFF
cdr3_nt: TGTGCCAGCAGCTGGTACTTCGATGAGCAGTTCTTC

d_call: NA
clone_size: NA
j_call: TRBJ1-5
v_call: TRBV10-3
cdr3_aa: CAISEINSNQPQHF
cdr3_nt: TGTGCCATCAGTGAGATTAATAGCAATCAGCCCCAGCATTTT

d_call: NA
clone_size: NA
j_call: TRBJ2-1
v_call: TRBV27
cdr3_aa: CASSLILDDEQFF
cdr3_nt: TGTGCCAGCAGCTTGATACTAGACGATGAGCAGTTCTTC

d_call: TRBD1
clone_size: NA
j_call: TRBJ1-2
v_call: TRBV28
cdr3_aa: CASLGRGEDYGYTF
cdr3_nt: TGTGCCAGCTTAGGCAGGGGGGAGGACTATGGCTACACCTTC

d_call: NA
clone_size: NA
j_call: TRBJ1-5
v_call: TRBV2
cdr3_aa: CASSEEKGYQPQHF
cdr3_nt: TGTGCCAGCAGTGAAGAAAAGGGTTATCAGCCCCAGCATTTT

d_call: NA
clone_size: NA
j_call: TRBJ1-1
v_call: TRBV29-1
cdr3_aa: CSVDADLRSTEAFF
cdr3_nt: TGCAGCGTTGACGCGGACCTCCGGAGCACTGAAGCTTTCTTT

d_call: NA
clone_size: NA
j_call: TRBJ1-6
v_call: TRBV2
cdr3_aa: CASKGDSPLHF
cdr3_nt: TGTGCCAGCAAAGGGGATTCACCCCTCCACTTT

d_call: NA
clone_size: NA
j_call: TRBJ1-1
v_call: TRBV10-3
cdr3_aa: CAISESRQKDTEAFF
cdr3_nt: TGTGCCATCAGTGAGTCGCGGCAGAAGGACACTGAAGCTTTCTTT

d_call: NA
clone_size: NA
j_call: TRBJ1-1
v_call: TRBV29-1
cdr3_aa: CSVVAGQRTEAFF
cdr3_nt: TGCAGCGTTGTTGCAGGGCAGAGGACTGAAGCTTTCTTT

d_call: TRBD1
clone_size: NA
j_call: TRBJ1-6
v_call: TRBV19
cdr3_aa: CASRTGTENNSPLHF
cdr3_nt: TGTGCCAGTAGAACCGGGACAGAGAATAATTCACCCCTCCACTTT

d_call: TRBD1
clone_size: NA
j_call: TRBJ1-5
v_call: TRBV2
cdr3_aa: CASSEARGLGQPQHF
cdr3_nt: TGTGCCAGCAGTGAAGCCAGGGGGCTGGGGCAGCCCCAGCATTTT

d_call: TRBD1
clone_size: NA
j_call: TRBJ1-1
v_call: TRBV2
cdr3_aa: CASSGQGSTEAFF
cdr3_nt: TGTGCCAGCAGCGGACAGGGGAGCACTGAAGCTTTCTTT

d_call: TRBD1
clone_size: NA
j_call: TRBJ1-6
v_call: TRBV5-5
cdr3_aa: CASSLGQGRDNSPLHF
cdr3_nt: TGTGCCAGCAGCTTAGGACAGGGTCGAGATAATTCACCCCTCCACTTT

d_call: TRBD1
clone_size: NA
j_call: TRBJ1-5
v_call: TRBV2
cdr3_aa: CASSERTGVNQPQHF
cdr3_nt: TGTGCCAGCAGTGAGAGGACAGGGGTCAATCAGCCCCAGCATTTT

d_call: NA
clone_size: NA
j_call: TRBJ1-1
v_call: TRBV6-5
cdr3_aa: CASTTQGVGTEAFF
cdr3_nt: TGTGCCAGCACCACACAGGGTGTAGGAACTGAAGCTTTCTTT

d_call: TRBD2
clone_size: NA
j_call: TRBJ2-7
v_call: TRBV7-2
cdr3_aa: CASSFDGTSGRREQYF
cdr3_nt: TGTGCCAGCAGCTTTGATGGGACTAGCGGGAGACGGGAGCAGTACTTC

d_call: NA
clone_size: once
j_call: TRBJ1-6
v_call: TRBV28
cdr3_aa: CASSVDGYNSPLHF
cdr3_nt: TGTGCCAGCAGTGTGGACGGTTATAATTCACCCCTCCACTTT

d_call: NA
clone_size: NA
j_call: TRBJ1-2
v_call: TRBV12-1
cdr3_aa: CASSPRLGYGYTF
cdr3_nt: TGTGCCAGCAGCCCCCGTTTGGGCTATGGCTACACCTTC

d_call: NA
clone_size: NA
j_call: TRBJ1-5
v_call: TRBV5-6
cdr3_aa: CASSLQQGRGLVENQHF
cdr3_nt: TGTGCCAGCAGCCTGCAACAGGGACGGGGTTTGGTAGAAAATCAGCATTTT

d_call: NA
clone_size: NA
j_call: TRBJ2-4
v_call: TRBV29-1
cdr3_aa: CSVDGAGKNIQYF
cdr3_nt: TGCAGCGTTGATGGGGCAGGGAAAAACATTCAGTACTTC

d_call: NA
clone_size: NA
j_call: TRBJ2-7
v_call: TRBV18
cdr3_aa: CASSPRQARSSYEQYF
cdr3_nt: TGTGCCAGCTCACCACGCCAGGCGAGGAGCTCCTACGAGCAGTACTTC

d_call: NA
clone_size: few
j_call: TRBJ2-6
v_call: TRBV27
cdr3_aa: CASSMSSGANVLTF
cdr3_nt: TGTGCCAGCAGTATGAGCTCTGGGGCCAACGTCCTGACTTTC

d_call: NA
clone_size: NA
j_call: TRBJ1-2
v_call: TRBV6-5
cdr3_aa: CASSYSSQTGIFGYTF
cdr3_nt: TGTGCCAGCAGTTACTCGTCACAAACAGGGATTTTCGGCTACACCTTC

d_call: NA
clone_size: NA
j_call: TRBJ1-4
v_call: TRBV18
cdr3_aa: CASSRGLTNEKLFF
cdr3_nt: TGTGCCAGCTCACGGGGGCTGACTAATGAAAAACTGTTTTTT

d_call: TRBD2
clone_size: NA
j_call: TRBJ2-1
v_call: TRBV5-4
cdr3_aa: CASSLFSGGTFF
cdr3_nt: TGTGCCAGCAGCTTGTTTAGCGGGGGGACGTTCTTC

d_call: NA
clone_size: few
j_call: TRBJ1-5
v_call: TRBV28
cdr3_aa: CASSFESNQPQHF
cdr3_nt: TGTGCCAGCAGTTTCGAGAGCAATCAGCCCCAGCATTTT

d_call: NA
clone_size: NA
j_call: TRBJ2-7
v_call: TRBV6-5
cdr3_aa: CASDRSSYEQYF
cdr3_nt: TGTGCCAGCGACAGATCTTCCTACGAGCAGTACTTC

d_call: TRBD1
clone_size: NA
j_call: TRBJ1-1
v_call: TRBV7-2
cdr3_aa: CASSLVGGQNYKNTEAFF
cdr3_nt: TGTGCCAGCAGCTTAGTCGGGGGACAGAATTATAAGAACACTGAAGCTTTCTTT

d_call: NA
clone_size: NA
j_call: TRBJ1-3
v_call: TRBV18
cdr3_aa: CASSNGITGNTIYF
cdr3_nt: TGTGCCAGCTCGAACGGGATTACTGGAAACACCATATATTTT

d_call: NA
clone_size: NA
j_call: TRBJ2-6
v_call: TRBV3-1/TRBV3-2
cdr3_aa: CASSQGQTMSGANVLTF
cdr3_nt: TGTGCCAGCAGCCAAGGACAGACGATGTCTGGGGCCAACGTCCTGACTTTC

d_call: TRBD1
clone_size: NA
j_call: TRBJ1-4
v_call: TRBV28
cdr3_aa: CASSFTGGGNEKLFF
cdr3_nt: TGTGCCAGCAGTTTCACAGGGGGCGGCAATGAAAAACTGTTTTTT

d_call: TRBD1
clone_size: few
j_call: TRBJ1-5
v_call: TRBV19
cdr3_aa: CASGQGFYQPQHF
cdr3_nt: TGTGCCAGTGGACAGGGGTTTTATCAGCCCCAGCATTTT

d_call: TRBD1
clone_size: NA
j_call: TRBJ1-4
v_call: TRBV3-1/TRBV3-2
cdr3_aa: CASSHQGAKLFF
cdr3_nt: TGTGCCAGCAGCCATCAGGGGGCCAAACTGTTTTTT

d_call: NA
clone_size: NA
j_call: TRBJ1-1
v_call: TRBV18
cdr3_aa: CASSPREGNTEAFF
cdr3_nt: TGTGCCAGCTCACCTCGGGAAGGGAACACTGAAGCTTTCTTT

d_call: TRBD1
clone_size: once
j_call: TRBJ1-6
v_call: TRBV28
cdr3_aa: CASREGTGGARSPLHF
cdr3_nt: TGTGCCAGCAGGGAGGGGACAGGGGGCGCTAGGTCACCCCTCCACTTT

d_call: NA
clone_size: NA
j_call: TRBJ1-2
v_call: TRBV5-4
cdr3_aa: CASSLGGGNYGYTF
cdr3_nt: TGTGCCAGCAGCTTGGGCGGAGGCAACTATGGCTACACCTTC

d_call: TRBD1
clone_size: NA
j_call: TRBJ1-1
v_call: TRBV2
cdr3_aa: CASRGTGGISTEAFF
cdr3_nt: TGTGCCAGCAGAGGAACAGGGGGCATTTCTACTGAAGCTTTCTTT

d_call: NA
clone_size: NA
j_call: TRBJ1-5
v_call: TRBV4-1
cdr3_aa: CASSQGQHSNQPQHF
cdr3_nt: TGCGCCAGCAGCCAAGGCCAGCATAGCAATCAGCCCCAGCATTTT

d_call: TRBD1
clone_size: NA
j_call: TRBJ2-3
v_call: TRBV7-7
cdr3_aa: CASSRGTGGTDTQYF
cdr3_nt: TGTGCTAGCAGCCGGGGGACAGGGGGCACAGATACGCAGTATTTT

d_call: NA
clone_size: NA
j_call: TRBJ1-1
v_call: TRBV7-2
cdr3_aa: CASSLKAADTEAFF
cdr3_nt: TGTGCCAGCAGCCTAAAAGCAGCGGACACTGAAGCTTTCTTT

d_call: TRBD1
clone_size: NA
j_call: TRBJ1-2
v_call: TRBV6-5
cdr3_aa: CASSSGQYGYTF
cdr3_nt: TGTGCCAGCAGTTCGGGACAGTATGGCTACACCTTC

d_call: TRBD2
clone_size: NA
j_call: TRBJ2-1
v_call: TRBV14
cdr3_aa: CASSQAVISAGVYYNEQFF
cdr3_nt: TGTGCCAGCAGCCAAGCGGTGATCAGTGCGGGAGTTTACTACAATGAGCAGTTCTTC

d_call: NA
clone_size: NA
j_call: TRBJ2-2
v_call: TRBV5-4
cdr3_aa: CASSTGQNTGELFF
cdr3_nt: TGTGCCAGCAGCACGGGACAGAACACCGGGGAGCTGTTTTTT

d_call: NA
clone_size: NA
j_call: TRBJ1-2
v_call: TRBV27
cdr3_aa: CASSLRYRPNYGYTF
cdr3_nt: TGTGCCAGCAGTTTAAGGTACAGGCCGAACTATGGCTACACCTTC

d_call: NA
clone_size: NA
j_call: TRBJ2-7
v_call: TRBV6-6
cdr3_aa: CASSQDYIYEQYF
cdr3_nt: TGTGCCAGCAGTCAAGACTACATCTACGAGCAGTACTTC

d_call: NA
clone_size: few
j_call: TRBJ1-1
v_call: TRBV4-1
cdr3_aa: CASSQVSGNTEAFF
cdr3_nt: TGCGCCAGCAGCCAAGTAAGTGGGAACACTGAAGCTTTCTTT

d_call: NA
clone_size: once
j_call: TRBJ2-2
v_call: TRBV5-6
cdr3_aa: CASSPTGQIFTGELFF
cdr3_nt: TGTGCCAGCAGCCCGACGGGACAAATTTTCACCGGGGAGCTGTTTTTT